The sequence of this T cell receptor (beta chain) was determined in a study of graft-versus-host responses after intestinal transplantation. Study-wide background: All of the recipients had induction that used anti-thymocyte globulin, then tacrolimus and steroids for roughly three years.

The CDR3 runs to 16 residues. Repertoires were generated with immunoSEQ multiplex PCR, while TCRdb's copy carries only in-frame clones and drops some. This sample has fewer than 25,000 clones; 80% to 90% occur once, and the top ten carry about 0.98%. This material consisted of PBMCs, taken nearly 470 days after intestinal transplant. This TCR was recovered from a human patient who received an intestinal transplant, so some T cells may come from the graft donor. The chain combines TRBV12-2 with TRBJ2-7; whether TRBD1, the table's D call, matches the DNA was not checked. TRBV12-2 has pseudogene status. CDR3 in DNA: TGTGCAAGTCGCTTAAGGCCAGGGGAAGTGGCCTACGAGCAGTACTTC. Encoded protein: CASRLRPGEVAYEQYF.